The subject of this entry is one T cell receptor (beta chain). What it binds is unknown. The study ran its PCR with 60 Vbeta and 13 Jbeta primers. Libraries were prepared by immunoSEQ multiplex PCR; TCRdb keeps only in-frame clonotypes and omits some of them. Counted here are about 170,000 clones, roughly 79% occurring once; the ten biggest clones make up 2% to 2.5%. The data were taken from a study of cytomegalovirus exposure and HLA in healthy donors. Regarding the study as a whole: Presence/absence analyses rested on an assumption that sequencing depth was roughly uniform across donors.

V lost 2 bases to trimming and J lost 3 bases, with 14 bases between them. Germline CDR1 is MNHEY and CDR2 is SMNVEV (reference sequence). The CDR3 contains 16 residues. This TCR derives from a woman aged 25 to 45 in good health and CMV-seropositive. Sequencing was done on a sample of PBMCs. The V and J genes are TRBV27 and TRBJ1-5; D possibly corresponds to TRBD1 (5 bases). The CDR3 spells CASSLIGRVNNQPQHF. CDR3 in DNA: TGTGCCAGCAGTTTAATCGGCAGGGTAAACAATCAGCCCCAGCATTTT.